This T cell receptor (beta chain) was sequenced for a study of human T cells and chemical hapten exposure. Study information: Enrolled patients were predominantly female and had alopecia areata, totalis or universalis.

Time point defined: patch test 2, 6 weeks after DPC sensitization. Described treatment: therapeutic diphenylcyclopropenone sensitization with weekly scalp DPC. Prior to application of each patch test, blood was drawn. TCRdb ran MiXCR on the RACE reads and lists one entry per CDR3 protein. The sample gives over 70,000 distinct CDR3 sequences, about 9% of which show up once; around 3.6% is in the top ten. Only a few counts were recorded for this clonotype. The CDR3 totals 15 residues. The V gene's germline CDR1 is DFQATT and CDR2 SNEGSKA (reference sequence). V was shortened by 6 bases and J by 1 base, with 18 bases between the two germline ends.

The specimen was whole blood, collected in connection with sensitization to the hapten diphenylcyclopropenone (DPC). The chain has TRBV20-1 and TRBJ2-5, with TRBD2 as a possible D gene (7 bases). The clonotype was recovered from a woman in her forties or fifties with alopecia areata. Some clones in this sample may be carry-over from other donors' samples. In DNA, the CDR3 is TGCAGTGCCCAAGAGGGGGGGGGGCGCCAAGAGACCCAGTACTTC. Encoded protein: CSAQEGGGRQETQYF.